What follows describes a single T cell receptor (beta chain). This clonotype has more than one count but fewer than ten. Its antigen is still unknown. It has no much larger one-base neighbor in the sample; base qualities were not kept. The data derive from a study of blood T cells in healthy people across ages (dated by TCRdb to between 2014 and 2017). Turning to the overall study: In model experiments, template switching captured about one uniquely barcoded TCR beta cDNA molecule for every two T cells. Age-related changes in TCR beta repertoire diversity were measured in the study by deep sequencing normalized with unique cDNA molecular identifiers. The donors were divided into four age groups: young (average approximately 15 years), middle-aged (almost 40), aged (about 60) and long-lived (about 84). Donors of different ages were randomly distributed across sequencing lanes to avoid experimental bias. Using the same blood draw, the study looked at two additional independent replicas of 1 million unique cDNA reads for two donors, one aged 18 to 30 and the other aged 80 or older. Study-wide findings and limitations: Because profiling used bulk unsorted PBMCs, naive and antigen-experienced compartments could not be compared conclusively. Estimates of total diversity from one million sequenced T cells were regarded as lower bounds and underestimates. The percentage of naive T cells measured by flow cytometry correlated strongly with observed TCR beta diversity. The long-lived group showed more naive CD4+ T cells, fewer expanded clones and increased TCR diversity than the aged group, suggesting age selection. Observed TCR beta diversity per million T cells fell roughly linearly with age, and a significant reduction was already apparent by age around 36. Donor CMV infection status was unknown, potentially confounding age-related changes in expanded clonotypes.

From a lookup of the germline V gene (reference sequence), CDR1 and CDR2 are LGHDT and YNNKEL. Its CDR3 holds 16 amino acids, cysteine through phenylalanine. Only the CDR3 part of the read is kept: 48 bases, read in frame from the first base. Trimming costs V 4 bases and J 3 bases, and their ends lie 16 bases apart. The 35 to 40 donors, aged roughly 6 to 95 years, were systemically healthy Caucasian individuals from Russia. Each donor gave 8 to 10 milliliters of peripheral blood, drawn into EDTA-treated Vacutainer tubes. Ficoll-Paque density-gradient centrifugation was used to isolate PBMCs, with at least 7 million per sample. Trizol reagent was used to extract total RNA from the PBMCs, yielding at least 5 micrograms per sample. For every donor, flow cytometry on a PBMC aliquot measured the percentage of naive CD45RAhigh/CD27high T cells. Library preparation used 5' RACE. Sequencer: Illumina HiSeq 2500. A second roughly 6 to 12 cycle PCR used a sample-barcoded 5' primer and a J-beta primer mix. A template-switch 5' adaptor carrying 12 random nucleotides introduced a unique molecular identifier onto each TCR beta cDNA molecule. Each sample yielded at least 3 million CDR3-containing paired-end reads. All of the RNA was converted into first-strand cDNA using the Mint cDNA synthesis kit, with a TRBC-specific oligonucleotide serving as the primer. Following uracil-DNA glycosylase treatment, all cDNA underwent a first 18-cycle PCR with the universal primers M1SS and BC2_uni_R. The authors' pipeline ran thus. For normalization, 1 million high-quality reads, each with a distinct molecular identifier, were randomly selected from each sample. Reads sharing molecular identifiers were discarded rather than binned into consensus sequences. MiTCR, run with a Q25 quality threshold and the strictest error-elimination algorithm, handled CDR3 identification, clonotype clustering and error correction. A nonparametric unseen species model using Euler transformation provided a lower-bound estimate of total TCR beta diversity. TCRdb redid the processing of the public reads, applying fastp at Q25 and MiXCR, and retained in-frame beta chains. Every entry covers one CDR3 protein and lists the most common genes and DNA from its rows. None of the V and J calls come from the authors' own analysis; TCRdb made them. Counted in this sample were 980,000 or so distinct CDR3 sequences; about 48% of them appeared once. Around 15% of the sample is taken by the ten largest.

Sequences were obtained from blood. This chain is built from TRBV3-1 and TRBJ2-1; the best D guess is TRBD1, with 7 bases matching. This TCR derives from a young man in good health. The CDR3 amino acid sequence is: CASSLRQGGIYNEQFF. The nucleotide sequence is TGTGCCAGCAGCCTTCGACAGGGAGGAATCTACAATGAGCAGTTCTTC.